One and the same sample provided the 30 T cell receptor beta chains below, sequenced in a study of cytomegalovirus exposure and HLA in healthy donors. 60 Vbeta and 13 Jbeta primers were used in PCR. Only in-frame clones appear in the TCRdb table, and some are missing; sequencing was by immunoSEQ multiplex PCR. This table has 100,000 to 150,000 clones, roughly 82% appearing once. Sequenced material: PBMCs. The receptor source for this set is a woman aged 40 to 55 in good health and CMV-seropositive.

At least ten counts were recorded for this clone. The chain has TRBV11-2 and TRBJ2-7; a possible D gene is TRBD2 (6 bases). Germline loops: CDR1 SGHAT, CDR2 FQNNGV. Between the trimmed V and J ends, which lost 2 bases and 6 bases, there was a span of 8 bases. This CDR3 has 12 amino acids. Here the CDR3 DNA reads TGTGCCAGCAGCTTAAACGGGGGCGAGCAGTACTTC. It translates to CASSLNGGEQYF.

This sequence joins TRBV7-3 and TRBJ2-3, with D perhaps matching TRBD1 (5 bases). V lost 3 bases to trimming and J lost 4 bases, with 8 bases between them. Germline CDR1 is SGHTA and CDR2 is FQGTGA. CDR3 length: 13 residues. The CDR3 bases are TGTGCCAGCAGCTTTCAGGGTTCAGATACGCAGTATTTT. Protein sequence: CASSFQGSDTQYF.

The chain recombines TRBV28 with TRBJ1-1, with a possible D match to TRBD1 (6 bases). Germline CDR1 reads MDHEN; CDR2 reads SYDVKM. The CDR3 has 16 amino acids. Trimming stripped 2 bases from V and 2 bases from J, with 15 bases between. The CDR3 DNA reads TGTGCCAGCAGTTTAGTCAGGGGCCTCACTAACACTGAAGCTTTCTTT. Its protein is CASSLVRGLTNTEAFF. Full variable domain (remainder filled in from reference TRBV28 and TRBJ1-1): DVKVTQSSRYLVKRTGEKVFLECVQDMDHENMFWYRQDPGLGLRLIYFSYDVKMKEKGDIPEGYSVSREKKERFSLILESASTNQTSMYLCASSLVRGLTNTEAFFGQGTRLTVV.

This clone was observed once. This sequence joins TRBV19 and TRBJ1-2, with 8 bases lining up with TRBD1. The germline CDR1 and CDR2 sequences are LNHDA and SQIVND (reference sequence). The CDR3 is 13 residues long. V trimming: 7 bases; J trimming: 3 bases; junction bases outside the gene matches: 4. CDR3 amino acids: CASKGQGDYGYTF. The DNA for the CDR3 is TGTGCCAGTAAAGGACAGGGCGACTATGGCTACACCTTC.

The V call is TRBV10-3, the J call TRBJ2-2; 13 bases are a match to TRBD2. Germline-derived CDR1 and CDR2 are ENHRY and SYGVKD. Unmatched junction bases numbered 0, after V lost 1 base and J lost 4 bases. CDR3 length: 16 amino acids. CDR3 sequence: CAISEWTSGGTGELFF. In DNA, the CDR3 is TGTGCCATCAGTGAGTGGACTAGCGGGGGCACCGGGGAGCTGTTTTTT.

This clone was seen once. The CDR3 loop reads CASRPWTGMVDTQYF. For the CDR3, the DNA is TGTGCCAGCCGCCCTTGGACAGGGATGGTGGATACGCAGTATTTT. The chain uses TRBV5-6 and TRBJ2-3, with 8 bases that match TRBD1. V lost 7 bases, J lost 6 bases, and 13 bases stayed unmatched. Germline V gives CDR1 SGHDT, CDR2 YYEEEE. The CDR3 is made up of 15 amino acids.

This clone appeared a single time. V and J are TRBV29-1 and TRBJ2-5; D might be TRBD2 (6 bases). The length of the CDR3 is 11 residues. The germline V gene has CDR1 SQVTM and CDR2 ANQGSEA. V lost 5 bases and J lost 7, with 11 bases in between. CDR3 in DNA: TGCAGCGTTCGGAGGGTTGGGACCCAGTACTTC. Amino acids: CSVRRVGTQYF.

The rearrangement joins TRBV4-2 to TRBJ2-2; 10 positions match TRBD2. Trimming cost V 4 bases and J 4 bases; bases outside gene matches: 9. Looked up from germline, CDR1 is LGHNA and CDR2 is YNFKEQ. The CDR3 loop spans 17 amino acids. This CDR3 is CASSPRTSGLSTGELFF. The CDR3 region has the DNA TGTGCCAGCAGCCCTCGGACTAGCGGTTTATCCACCGGGGAGCTGTTTTTT.

This clone was recorded many times. The J gene is TRBJ2-7, the V gene TRBV7-9; D may be TRBD1 (6 bases). The CDR3 is 15 residues long. V was shortened by 0 bases and J by 5 bases, with 14 bases between the two germline ends. In germline, CDR1 is SEHNR, CDR2 FQNEAQ (reference sequence). The CDR3 reads CASSLAGQGNHEQYF. CDR3 bases: TGTGCCAGCAGCTTAGCTGGTCAGGGGAATCACGAGCAGTACTTC.

The CDR3 reads CASSRREGPTDTQYF. The CDR3 DNA follows: TGTGCCAGCAGCCGGCGGGAGGGCCCCACAGATACGCAGTATTTT. This chain links TRBV5-4 with TRBJ2-3; 9 bases line up with TRBD2. Germline assignment: CDR1 SGHNT and CDR2 YYREEE (reference sequence). The CDR3 contains 15 residues. J lost 2 bases, V lost 4 bases, and 5 bases had no gene match. Supplemented by reference TRBV5-4 and TRBJ2-3, the full variable domain reads ETGVTQSPTHLIKTRGQQVTLRCSSQSGHNTVSWYQQALGQGPQFIFQYYREEENGRGNFPPRFSGLQFPNYSSELNVNALELDDSALYLCASSRREGPTDTQYFGPGTRLTVL.

The chain has TRBV6-6 and TRBJ1-2; possible D gene TRBD1, 6 bases. The CDR3 totals 14 residues. V was shortened by 2 bases and J by 4 bases, with 11 bases between the two germline ends. The germline V gene encodes CDR1 MNHNY and CDR2 SVGAGI (reference sequence). In DNA form, the CDR3 reads TGTGCCAGCAGTTACCGGGACAAGTTCTATGGCTACACCTTC. Its protein product is CASSYRDKFYGYTF.

The gene calls are TRBV14 and TRBJ1-2, with no clear D. The CDR3 length is 16 residues. From germline, CDR1 is SGHDN and CDR2 FVKESK. Trimming pared 0 bases from V and 1 base from J, leaving 12 bases between. DNA of the CDR3: TGTGCCAGCAGCCAAGATGGAGAAGCGCTTAACTATGGCTACACCTTC. This encodes CASSQDGEALNYGYTF.

J is TRBJ1-1 and V is TRBV2; unclear D gene. Between the trimmed V and J ends, which lost 6 bases and 1 base, there was a span of 6 bases. This CDR3 is built from 12 residues. In germline, CDR1 is SNHLY, CDR2 FYNNEI. In nucleotides, the CDR3 is TGTGCCAGCAGCCGAGAGAACACTGAAGCTTTCTTT. Its translation: CASSRENTEAFF. The full variable domain, in which reference TRBV2 and TRBJ1-1 provide the parts outside the CDR3, is EPEVTQTPSHQVTQMGQEVILRCVPISNHLYFYWYRQILGQKVEFLVSFYNNEISEKSEIFDDQFSVERPDGSNFTLKIRSTKLEDSAMYFCASSRENTEAFFGQGTRLTVV.

This chain connects TRBV19 to TRBJ2-5; possibly TRBD2 for D (5 bases). This CDR3 has 14 residues. The V end was cut by 2 bases, the J end by 5 bases, with 12 bases between. CDR1 and CDR2 (germline): LNHDA, SQIVND (reference sequence). The CDR3 sequence: CASSIRGPGETQYF. CDR3 nucleotide sequence: TGTGCCAGTAGTATAAGAGGGCCTGGGGAGACCCAGTACTTC.

The chain is built from TRBV19 and TRBJ2-3; 12 positions agree with TRBD2. Unmatched junction bases numbered 1, after V lost 6 bases and J lost 0 bases. Per the germline V gene, CDR1 is LNHDA and CDR2 is SQIVND (reference sequence). The CDR3 runs 15 residues. CDR3 amino acids: CASSLAGGSTDTQYF. The CDR3 DNA is TGTGCCAGTAGCCTAGCGGGAGGGAGCACAGATACGCAGTATTTT.

CDR3 residues: CASSQDWGLGANVLTF. CDR3 DNA: TGCGCCAGCAGCCAAGACTGGGGGCTTGGGGCCAACGTCCTGACTTTC. V and J are TRBV4-1 and TRBJ2-6; a possible D gene is TRBD1 (6 bases). The germline V gene encodes CDR1 MGHRA and CDR2 YSYEKL. Trimming cost V 0 bases and J 3 bases, with 9 bases left between them. This CDR3 region has 16 residues.

This chain connects TRBV29-1 to TRBJ2-7; 8 bases are shared with TRBD2. Germline lookup yields CDR1 SQVTM and CDR2 ANQGSEA. This CDR3 contains 14 residues. V was pared by 5 bases and J by 3 bases, with 9 bases of the junction left unmatched. CDR3 DNA: TGCAGCGTTTCCCTCGGGGGGGGATTCTACGAGCAGTACTTC. This translates into CSVSLGGGFYEQYF.

As to this clone: At one end, the junction sequence differs from germline, possibly due to a read error. The V gene is TRBV10-3, the J gene TRBJ1-4, with 9 positions matching TRBD1. Looked up from germline, CDR1 is ENHRY and CDR2 is SYGVKD. The CDR3 loop spans 16 amino acids. CDR3 sequence reads: CAISDSPGQGNERLFF. The CDR3 nucleotides are TGTGCCATCAGTGATTCCCCGGGACAGGGCAATGAAAGACTGTTTTTT.

This clone was recorded once. The rearrangement uses TRBV27 and TRBJ2-2; TRBD2 is a possible D gene (5 bases). The CDR3 consists of 15 residues. Germline V lookup: CDR1 MNHEY, CDR2 SMNVEV (reference sequence). With 6 bases removed from V and 3 bases from J, the gap between germline ends came to 14 bases. CDR3 nucleotides: TGTGCCAGCAGCCTCAGGCTAGCATACACCGGGGAGCTGTTTTTT. Its protein product is CASSLRLAYTGELFF.

The chain carries TRBV30 and TRBJ2-2; 10 bases map to TRBD2. The CDR3 is 15 residues long. The germline V gene encodes CDR1 GTSNPN and CDR2 SVGIG (reference sequence). V lost 0 bases, J lost 6 bases, and 4 bases stayed unmatched. The chain's CDR3 is CAWSVRLAGAGELFF. CDR3 DNA sequence: TGTGCCTGGAGTGTACGCCTAGCGGGAGCCGGGGAGCTGTTTTTT.

The rearrangement joins TRBV19 to TRBJ1-2; D may be TRBD1 (5 bases). Trimming shortened V by 3 bases and J by 8 bases, and 7 bases separated the two germline ends. The CDR3 totals 11 residues. CDR1 is LNHDA and CDR2 is SQIVND in the germline V gene (reference sequence). CDR3 sequence reads: CASSMTVGYTF. The DNA of the CDR3 is TGTGCCAGTAGTATGACAGTCGGCTACACCTTC.

Worth noting for this clone: Other DNA variants within this sample encode the same CDR3. The chain links TRBV28 to TRBJ2-7; 7 bases fit TRBD1. V lost 5 bases to trimming and J lost 3 bases; unmatched junction nucleotides: 1. CDR1 is MDHEN and CDR2 is SYDVKM in the germline V gene. This CDR3 spans 12 amino acids. Here the CDR3 reads CASSPGGYEQYF. Here the CDR3 DNA reads TGTGCCAGCAGTCCAGGGGGCTACGAGCAGTACTTC.

The gene calls are TRBV7-9 and TRBJ2-1, with 11 bases that match TRBD2. The CDR3 has 15 amino acids. The germline V gene has CDR1 SEHNR and CDR2 FQNEAQ (reference sequence). The junction had 5 bases not matched to a gene; V was cut back by 3 bases and J by 7 bases. The CDR3 region has the DNA TGTGCCAGCAGCTTCGGGACTAGCGGTCTTAATGAGCAGTTCTTC. Its protein is CASSFGTSGLNEQFF.

This chain links TRBV28 with TRBJ2-7; 8 bases are a match to TRBD2. The V gene's germline CDR1 is MDHEN and CDR2 SYDVKM. With 7 bases clipped from V and 4 bases from J, the junction kept 9 bases outside the gene matches. This CDR3 has 14 amino acids. Here the CDR3 reads CASTRTSPFYEQYF. DNA of the CDR3: TGTGCCAGCACCCGGACTAGCCCCTTTTACGAGCAGTACTTC.

The V and J genes are TRBV11-3 and TRBJ2-5, with a weak D call TRBD1 (6 bases). The V gene's germline CDR1 is SGHNT and CDR2 YENEEA. The CDR3 sequence is 13 residues long. Trimming stripped 3 bases from V and 11 bases from J, with 16 bases between. The CDR3 DNA sequence: TGTGCCAGCAGCTTGGGCAGGGGTGGAGAGCAGTACTTC. As protein: CASSLGRGGEQYF.

V and J are TRBV30 and TRBJ2-1; possible D gene TRBD2, 6 bases. The germline V gene encodes CDR1 GTSNPN and CDR2 SVGIG (reference sequence). Deletions cut 0 bases from V and 13 bases from J, with 13 bases between. This CDR3 comprises 12 residues. The CDR3 nucleotides are TGTGCCTGGAGTGTAAGTCAAGCGGGCCAGTTCTTC. Amino acid sequence: CAWSVSQAGQFF.

This rearrangement joins TRBV5-1 to TRBJ2-3; no clear D gene. V lost 1 base, J lost 6 bases, and 12 bases lay in between. The germline V gene encodes CDR1 SGHRS and CDR2 YFSETQ. This CDR3 spans 14 amino acids. The CDR3 DNA follows: TGCGCCAGCAGCTTGTCGCGGAGTGCGGATACGCAGTATTTT. This encodes CASSLSRSADTQYF. Drawing the rest from reference TRBV5-1 and TRBJ2-3, the complete variable domain is KAGVTQTPRYLIKTRGQQVTLSCSPISGHRSVSWYQQTPGQGLQFLFEYFSETQRNKGNFPGRFSGRQFSNSRSEMNVSTLELGDSALYLCASSLSRSADTQYFGPGTRLTVL.

V is TRBV6-5 and J is TRBJ2-7, with TRBD2 matching over 9 bases. V dropped 5 bases and J dropped 3; count of bases not matched to a gene: 8. This CDR3 is 15 amino acids long. Germline V lookup: CDR1 MNHEY, CDR2 SVGAGI. CDR3 nucleotides: TGTGCCAGCAGTAAGGGCGGGAGGGGGGACTACGAGCAGTACTTC. Protein product: CASSKGGRGDYEQYF.

V usage is TRBV9 and J usage is TRBJ2-1; a possible D gene is TRBD2 (5 bases). V was shortened by 4 bases and J by 6 bases, with 14 bases between the two germline ends. The CDR3 length is 14 residues. Germline V gives CDR1 SGDLS, CDR2 YYNGEE. CDR3 in DNA: TGTGCCAGCAGCCCCCTGGAGCGGAGCAATGAGCAGTTCTTC. Amino acid sequence: CASSPLERSNEQFF.

This chain connects TRBV6-1 to TRBJ2-7; 13 nucleotides match TRBD2. The J segment lost 6 bases and the V segment lost 5 bases, leaving 7 bases of the junction unmatched. This CDR3 is built from 15 residues. Germline lookup yields CDR1 MNHNS and CDR2 SASEGT. The CDR3 region has the DNA TGTGCCAGCAGTCTCGGACTAGCGGGAGTTGGCGAGCAGTACTTC. Translation gives CASSLGLAGVGEQYF.